Listed below are T cell receptor beta chains from one sample, sequenced in a study of CD8 T cells in Susac syndrome. One entry per CDR3 protein results from TCRdb running MiXCR on the immunoSEQ multiplex PCR reads. This table has 300,000 to 350,000 distinct CDR3 sequences, about 91% appearing once. The source material was CD4+ T cells from PBMCs. These receptors originate from a human donor with multiple sclerosis. CDR3s include the opening cysteine and the closing phenylalanine or tryptophan. The order of the fields is V gene, J gene, D gene, clone size, CDR3 protein. D genes are given only for firm matches. Size is stated for part of the rows, as once, few or many counts, or as a class when the clone is expanded.

v_call: TRBV27; j_call: TRBJ2-3; d_call: TRBD2; clone_size: NA; cdr3_aa: CASSWGGRRADTQYF
v_call: TRBV14; j_call: TRBJ2-7; d_call: NA; clone_size: NA; cdr3_aa: CASTQTGQSYEQYF
v_call: TRBV9; j_call: TRBJ2-2; d_call: NA; clone_size: few; cdr3_aa: CASSPGVPRSAGELFF
v_call: TRBV12-5; j_call: TRBJ2-2; d_call: TRBD1; clone_size: NA; cdr3_aa: CASGLVQGQGTGELFF
v_call: TRBV2; j_call: TRBJ1-1; d_call: NA; clone_size: NA; cdr3_aa: CASSLSWGNTEAFF
v_call: TRBV3-1; j_call: TRBJ1-4; d_call: NA; clone_size: NA; cdr3_aa: CASSRTVGGEKLFF
v_call: TRBV9; j_call: TRBJ2-3; d_call: NA; clone_size: NA; cdr3_aa: CASSAGTSTDTQYF
v_call: TRBV9; j_call: TRBJ2-2; d_call: TRBD2; clone_size: once; cdr3_aa: CASSVGLAGVPGTGELFF
v_call: TRBV30; j_call: TRBJ2-5; d_call: TRBD2; clone_size: few; cdr3_aa: CAWTSGGETQYF
v_call: TRBV3-1; j_call: TRBJ2-7; d_call: NA; clone_size: NA; cdr3_aa: CASSHLREQYF
v_call: TRBV3-1; j_call: TRBJ1-2; d_call: TRBD1; clone_size: NA; cdr3_aa: CASSQAPGGNRGYTF
v_call: TRBV6-2/TRBV6-3; j_call: TRBJ2-3; d_call: NA; clone_size: NA; cdr3_aa: CASREVGNTDTQYF
v_call: TRBV20-1; j_call: TRBJ2-7; d_call: TRBD1; clone_size: NA; cdr3_aa: CSALGRGKRIGEQYF
v_call: TRBV20-1; j_call: TRBJ1-1; d_call: NA; clone_size: NA; cdr3_aa: CSARARQREAFF
v_call: TRBV27; j_call: TRBJ2-3; d_call: NA; clone_size: NA; cdr3_aa: CATNRRSTPDTQYF
v_call: TRBV6-4; j_call: TRBJ2-3; d_call: TRBD1; clone_size: NA; cdr3_aa: CASSEGRGRTDTQYF
v_call: TRBV24-1; j_call: TRBJ2-3; d_call: NA; clone_size: once; cdr3_aa: CATSDGGSGADTQYF
v_call: TRBV12-3/TRBV12-4; j_call: TRBJ1-2; d_call: NA; clone_size: NA; cdr3_aa: CASSPGTTIYGYTF
v_call: TRBV18; j_call: TRBJ2-5; d_call: NA; clone_size: NA; cdr3_aa: CASSLGLAPETQYF
v_call: TRBV27; j_call: TRBJ2-1; d_call: NA; clone_size: NA; cdr3_aa: CASSLRGPSSYNEQFF
v_call: TRBV5-6; j_call: TRBJ2-1; d_call: TRBD2; clone_size: NA; cdr3_aa: CASSWTGPSGHNEQFF
v_call: TRBV6-5; j_call: TRBJ1-2; d_call: TRBD1; clone_size: NA; cdr3_aa: CASSYLQGAGGYTF
v_call: TRBV29-1; j_call: TRBJ2-3; d_call: NA; clone_size: NA; cdr3_aa: CSVKSGGLRFTDTQYF
v_call: TRBV14; j_call: TRBJ2-2; d_call: NA; clone_size: NA; cdr3_aa: CASTWGRNAGELFF
v_call: TRBV18; j_call: TRBJ1-1; d_call: NA; clone_size: NA; cdr3_aa: CASSPSGSGGTEAFF
v_call: TRBV6-5; j_call: TRBJ1-1; d_call: NA; clone_size: NA; cdr3_aa: CASKAGESEAFF
v_call: TRBV9; j_call: TRBJ1-6; d_call: TRBD1; clone_size: NA; cdr3_aa: CASSAGTDHSPLHF
v_call: TRBV6-2/TRBV6-3; j_call: TRBJ2-5; d_call: NA; clone_size: NA; cdr3_aa: CASSYPHQETQYF
v_call: TRBV29-1; j_call: TRBJ2-5; d_call: NA; clone_size: NA; cdr3_aa: CSVEDRSTGKSQYF
v_call: TRBV6-1; j_call: TRBJ1-1; d_call: TRBD1; clone_size: NA; cdr3_aa: CASRSSGTGGTEAFF
v_call: TRBV6-1; j_call: TRBJ1-2; d_call: NA; clone_size: once; cdr3_aa: CASSPEAADRGYTF
v_call: TRBV20-1; j_call: TRBJ2-5; d_call: NA; clone_size: NA; cdr3_aa: CSARNPEDPHETQYF
v_call: TRBV30; j_call: TRBJ1-3; d_call: NA; clone_size: NA; cdr3_aa: CAWSPQGLGNTIYF
v_call: TRBV19; j_call: TRBJ1-1; d_call: NA; clone_size: NA; cdr3_aa: CASNPGDSGAPEAFF
v_call: TRBV20-1; j_call: TRBJ2-2; d_call: NA; clone_size: NA; cdr3_aa: CSARPGADTGELFF
v_call: TRBV29-1; j_call: TRBJ1-1; d_call: NA; clone_size: NA; cdr3_aa: CSVEKAQGITEAFF
v_call: TRBV6-5; j_call: TRBJ1-2; d_call: NA; clone_size: few; cdr3_aa: CASSYAGDYGYTF
v_call: TRBV19; j_call: TRBJ1-2; d_call: TRBD1; clone_size: NA; cdr3_aa: CASSIAGQDYGYTF
v_call: TRBV27; j_call: TRBJ2-7; d_call: TRBD2; clone_size: once; cdr3_aa: CASSRKRGSLYEQYF
v_call: TRBV20-1; j_call: TRBJ2-3; d_call: NA; clone_size: NA; cdr3_aa: CSAFPDEYSRGTQYF
v_call: TRBV5-1; j_call: TRBJ1-1; d_call: NA; clone_size: NA; cdr3_aa: CASSFRPGEAFF
v_call: TRBV11-2; j_call: TRBJ2-7; d_call: NA; clone_size: NA; cdr3_aa: CASSPHAGGPYEQYF
v_call: TRBV19; j_call: TRBJ2-6; d_call: NA; clone_size: NA; cdr3_aa: CASSVTGANVLTF
v_call: TRBV7-3; j_call: TRBJ2-3; d_call: NA; clone_size: NA; cdr3_aa: CASSSNTDTQYF
v_call: TRBV18; j_call: TRBJ2-7; d_call: NA; clone_size: NA; cdr3_aa: CASSFRTGMSSYEQYF
v_call: TRBV11-2; j_call: TRBJ2-6; d_call: NA; clone_size: NA; cdr3_aa: CASRRGGTGANVLTF
v_call: TRBV11-2; j_call: TRBJ2-1; d_call: TRBD2; clone_size: once; cdr3_aa: CASSRTSGRSNEQFF
v_call: TRBV5-1; j_call: TRBJ2-7; d_call: TRBD2; clone_size: NA; cdr3_aa: CASSTGGGPTGEQYF
v_call: TRBV24-1; j_call: TRBJ2-1; d_call: TRBD2; clone_size: NA; cdr3_aa: CATSDNTGTSGMPVQFF
v_call: TRBV29-1; j_call: TRBJ1-1; d_call: NA; clone_size: NA; cdr3_aa: CSVAPTGSHTEAFF
v_call: TRBV5-6; j_call: TRBJ2-7; d_call: NA; clone_size: NA; cdr3_aa: CASSYTSEQYF
v_call: TRBV2; j_call: TRBJ2-7; d_call: NA; clone_size: once; cdr3_aa: CASRLGEFSYEQYF
v_call: TRBV19; j_call: TRBJ2-3; d_call: TRBD2; clone_size: NA; cdr3_aa: CASSIRGLATDTQYF